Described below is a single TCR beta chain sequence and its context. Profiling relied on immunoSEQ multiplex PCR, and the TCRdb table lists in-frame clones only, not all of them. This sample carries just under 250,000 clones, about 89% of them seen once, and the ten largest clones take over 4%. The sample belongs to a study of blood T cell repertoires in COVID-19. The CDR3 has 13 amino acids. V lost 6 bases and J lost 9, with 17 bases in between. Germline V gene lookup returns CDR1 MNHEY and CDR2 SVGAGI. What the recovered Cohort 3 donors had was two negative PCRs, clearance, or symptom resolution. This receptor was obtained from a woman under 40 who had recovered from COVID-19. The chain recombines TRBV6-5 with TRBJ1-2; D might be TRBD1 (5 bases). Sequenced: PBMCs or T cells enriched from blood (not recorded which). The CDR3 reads CASRYDSAGSYTF. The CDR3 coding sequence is TGTGCCAGCAGATACGACTCCGCAGGGAGCTACACCTTC.